This TCR beta chain was obtained from a study of T cells in women clearing cervical HPV infection. Study-level background: Control women cleared a single incident HPV16 infection within 12 months.

A note on this clone: What it recognizes is unknown. The read ends 3 residues early relative to the CDR3; the germline J gene fills the gap.

Study conclusions and caveats: Combining TCR richness with V gene abundances gave around 0.83 AUC. Each sample's T-cell count was unknown, possibly confounding richness.

TCRdb's table, derived via immunoSEQ multiplex PCR, lists solely in-frame clones and lacks some. The specimen's table records 25,000 to 35,000 clones. Germline CDR1 SSHAT, CDR2 FNYEAQ (reference sequence). The length of the CDR3 is 16 residues. The V segment lost 3 bases and the J segment 5 bases; nucleotides outside the gene matches: 11. Specimen: blood buffy coat. The clonotype comes from a woman aged 18 to 75 with a cervical HPV16 infection that either progressed to CIN3+ or cleared (not recorded which). The chain recombines TRBV7-7 with TRBJ2-5, with TRBD1 matching 8 bases. The CDR3 protein is CASSFGRTGRLETQYF. CDR3 DNA, as far as it was read: TGTGCCAGCAGCTTTGGAAGGACAGGGAGGTTGGAGACC.